The 30 T cell receptor beta chains below come from one sample, sequenced in a study of blood T cell repertoires in COVID-19 (dated by TCRdb to 2018 to 2020). Libraries were built with the immunoSEQ multiplex PCR assay. Drawn from immuneACCESS, this table holds only the in-frame rearrangements with V and J called that TCRdb kept. Clones are partly lost; checked studies trace under half to an unresolved V gene and leave the rest unexplained. This sample holds 200,000 or so clones; around 86% were observed only once. The ten largest make up approximately 2.9% of the sample. Material: peripheral blood. Source of these receptors: a man in his 60s with acute or convalescent COVID-19.

The chain links TRBV30 to TRBJ2-7; D perhaps matches TRBD1 (6 bases). Germline V gene lookup returns CDR1 GTSNPN and CDR2 SVGIG (reference sequence). This CDR3 has 15 amino acids. The ends were cut back, 3 bases at V and 0 bases at J, with 15 bases in the middle. The CDR3 region is CAWSAGTPSSYEQYF. CDR3 DNA sequence: TGTGCCTGGAGCGCCGGGACACCGAGCTCCTACGAGCAGTACTTC.

This clone was counted a few times. This chain connects TRBV4-3 to TRBJ1-3, with D uncertain. With 2 bases removed from V and 3 bases from J, the gap between germline ends came to 5 bases. The CDR3 has 13 amino acids. Germline V gene sequence: CDR1 LGHNA, CDR2 YSLEER. The CDR3 protein is CASSQQRGNTIYF. The CDR3, as DNA: TGCGCCAGCAGCCAACAGCGTGGAAACACCATATATTTT.

The chain recombines TRBV6-1 with TRBJ1-5; perhaps TRBD1 as D (5 bases). Germline CDR1 reads MNHNS; CDR2 reads SASEGT. The CDR3 length is 19 residues. V was shortened by 3 bases and J by 2 bases, with 23 bases between the two germline ends. CDR3 sequence reads: CASSDDKTKGRGGNQPQHF. CDR3 bases: TGTGCCAGCAGTGACGACAAAACCAAGGGGCGGGGTGGCAATCAGCCCCAGCATTTT.

The rearrangement links TRBV19 to TRBJ1-2, with 11 positions matching TRBD1. This CDR3 spans 15 amino acids. With V trimmed by 3 bases and J by 3 bases, 3 bases remained unmatched. Germline V CDR1 and CDR2: LNHDA, SQIVND (reference sequence). This CDR3 is CASSIGTGGHYGYTF. CDR3 sequence (DNA): TGTGCCAGTAGTATTGGGACAGGGGGACACTATGGCTACACCTTC.

V usage is TRBV9 and J usage is TRBJ1-3; TRBD1 aligns across 7 bases. The germline V gene encodes CDR1 SGDLS and CDR2 YYNGEE. The CDR3 loop spans 18 amino acids. With V trimmed by 2 bases and J by 0 bases, 11 bases remained unmatched. The CDR3 loop reads CASSVSRRQGGSGNTIYF. The CDR3 DNA is TGTGCCAGCAGCGTTTCTAGACGACAGGGAGGCTCTGGAAACACCATATATTTT.

The chain recombines TRBV5-5 with TRBJ1-2, with 11 bases lining up with TRBD1. The V segment lost 0 bases and the J segment 7 bases; nucleotides outside the gene matches: 5. Germline-derived CDR1 and CDR2 are SGHKS and YYEKEE (reference sequence). The CDR3 totals 15 residues. The CDR3 region is CASSLDGQGALGYTF. The DNA of the CDR3 is TGTGCCAGCAGCTTGGATGGACAGGGGGCGCTTGGCTACACCTTC. The full variable domain, with the rest looked up from reference TRBV5-5 and TRBJ1-2, is DAGVTQSPTHLIKTRGQQVTLRCSPISGHKSVSWYQQVLGQGPQFIFQYYEKEERGRGNFPDRFSARQFPNYSSELNVNALLLGDSALYLCASSLDGQGALGYTFGSGTRLTVV.

This clone was seen a handful of times. The chain uses TRBV19 and TRBJ1-1; 8 positions match TRBD1. The V segment lost 4 bases and the J segment 1 base; nucleotides outside the gene matches: 5. CDR1 LNHDA and CDR2 SQIVND come from the germline V gene (reference sequence). The CDR3 has 15 residues. The CDR3 sequence: CASSNPGTGNTEAFF. The CDR3 DNA follows: TGTGCCAGTAGTAACCCCGGGACAGGGAACACTGAAGCTTTCTTT. Full variable domain (missing parts from reference TRBV19 and TRBJ1-1): DGGITQSPKYLFRKEGQNVTLSCEQNLNHDAMYWYRQDPGQGLRLIYYSQIVNDFQKGDIAEGYSVSREKKESFPLTVTSAQKNPTAFYLCASSNPGTGNTEAFFGQGTRLTVV.

This clone was recorded only once. The V and J genes are TRBV27 and TRBJ2-7, with TRBD2 as a possible D gene (7 bases). V lost 7 bases and J 0 bases, leaving 19 bases between the germline ends. This CDR3 is built from 16 residues. CDR1 and CDR2 from the germline V gene are MNHEY and SMNVEV (reference sequence). The CDR3 DNA reads TGTGCCAGCAAAACGGAGGCGGGGGCGATCTCCTACGAGCAGTACTTC. Residues: CASKTEAGAISYEQYF.

This sequence joins TRBV6-2 or TRBV6-3 and TRBJ1-5; weak D call: TRBD1 (6 bases). The CDR3 length is 16 residues. Per the germline V gene, CDR1 is MNHEY and CDR2 is SVGEGT. Trimming cost V 0 bases and J 6 bases, with 15 bases left between them. The CDR3 DNA reads as TGTGCCAGCAGTTACTCTTTACAGGGTACGGGTCAGCCCCAGCATTTT. This sequence encodes CASSYSLQGTGQPQHF.

This clone appeared a single time. This chain uses TRBV6-6 with TRBJ2-2, with D perhaps matching TRBD2 (7 bases). CDR3 length: 16 residues. CDR1 is MNHNY and CDR2 is SVGAGI in the germline V gene (reference sequence). V was shortened by 6 bases and J by 0 bases, with 14 bases between the two germline ends. CDR3 nucleotide sequence: TGTGCCAGCAGCCGAAGGGGGGGCCCGAACACCGGGGAGCTGTTTTTT. Translating it yields CASSRRGGPNTGELFF.

The chain employs TRBV19 and TRBJ1-5; D is unclear. V lost 6 bases to trimming and J lost 2 bases, with 11 bases between them. There are 14 residues in the CDR3. CDR1 and CDR2 from the germline V gene are LNHDA and SQIVND (reference sequence). The CDR3 is CASSTRRGNQPQHF. CDR3 sequence (DNA): TGTGCCAGTAGCACGAGGCGAGGCAATCAGCCCCAGCATTTT. The full variable domain, with the rest looked up from reference TRBV19 and TRBJ1-5, is DGGITQSPKYLFRKEGQNVTLSCEQNLNHDAMYWYRQDPGQGLRLIYYSQIVNDFQKGDIAEGYSVSREKKESFPLTVTSAQKNPTAFYLCASSTRRGNQPQHFGDGTRLSIL.

The CDR3 DNA is TGTGCCAGCAGTGAATATAGGGGGCAGGGGCTTGCTACGCAGTATTTT. Translation: CASSEYRGQGLATQYF. V usage is TRBV25-1 and J usage is TRBJ2-3; TRBD1 agrees at 7 bases. The junction had 11 bases not matched to a gene; V was cut back by 0 bases and J by 8 bases. The CDR3 covers 16 residues. Germline V gene data show CDR1 as MGHDK and CDR2 as SYGVNS.

The CDR3 loop is CASSMGDRPNTEAFF. As DNA, the CDR3 is TGTGCCAGTAGTATGGGAGACAGGCCGAACACTGAAGCTTTCTTT. The J gene is TRBJ1-1, the V gene TRBV19, with D possibly TRBD1 on 6 matching bases. V lost 3 bases, J lost 1 base, and 12 bases lay in between. Germline-derived CDR1 and CDR2 are LNHDA and SQIVND (reference sequence). The length of the CDR3 is 15 residues.

This clone was seen a single time. The CDR3 DNA sequence: TGTGCCAGCAGTTCCCCCCAGGGGCCCCAGCATTTT. Protein product: CASSSPQGPQHF. V gene TRBV25-1 combines with J gene TRBJ1-5; tentatively, D is TRBD1 (5 bases). V was shortened by 5 bases and J by 9 bases, with 11 bases between the two germline ends. Per the germline V gene, CDR1 is MGHDK and CDR2 is SYGVNS. The CDR3 has 12 residues.

J is TRBJ2-7 and V is TRBV12-3 or TRBV12-4; maybe TRBD1 (8 bases). V was pared by 6 bases and J by 2 bases, with 11 bases between. The CDR3 is 13 residues long. CDR3 coding DNA: TGTGCCAGCAGAGCGGGACAGGCCTACGAGCAGTACTTC. Protein: CASRAGQAYEQYF.

This clone was seen once. CDR3 nucleotides: TGCGCCAGCAGCCCCACAGACGGACGGACAGTTGGCTACACCTTC. Residues: CASSPTDGRTVGYTF. The V call is TRBV5-1, the J call TRBJ1-2; possibly TRBD1 for D (6 bases). V lost 4 bases to trimming and J lost 7 bases, with 20 bases between them. The CDR3 loop spans 15 amino acids. CDR1 is SGHRS, CDR2 YFSETQ, per germline.

The genes are TRBV3-1 (or the pseudogene TRBV3-2) and TRBJ1-6; D possibly corresponds to TRBD1 (5 bases). The germline V gene encodes CDR1 LGHDT and CDR2 YNNKEL (reference sequence). CDR3 size: 16 residues. The ends were cut back, 0 bases at V and 1 base at J, with 7 bases in the middle. The CDR3: CASSQEGGSYNSPLHF. In DNA form, the CDR3 reads TGTGCCAGCAGCCAAGAGGGGGGATCCTATAATTCACCCCTCCACTTT.

Only one count was recorded for this clone. The chain has TRBV4-3 and TRBJ2-2; TRBD1 is a possible D gene (7 bases). Germline assignment: CDR1 LGHNA and CDR2 YSLEER. With 0 bases removed from V and 3 bases from J, the gap between germline ends came to 17 bases. The CDR3 is 18 amino acids. In nucleotides, the CDR3 is TGCGCCAGCAGCCAAGATCTTCGACAGGGAGGTTACACCGGGGAGCTGTTTTTT. Its protein product is CASSQDLRQGGYTGELFF.

CDR3 in DNA: TGTGCCAGCTCACCTCTCTTGACTGTAACCGCCGAGCAGTACTTC. This translates into CASSPLLTVTAEQYF. This sequence joins TRBV18 and TRBJ2-7; D is uncertain. The germline gives CDR1 KGHSH, CDR2 LQKENI. The CDR3 is 15 amino acids. V was clipped by 3 bases and J by 6 bases, with 18 bases between them. The variable domain in full, with the rest retrieved from reference TRBV18 and TRBJ2-7, is NAGVMQNPRHLVRRRGQEARLRCSPMKGHSHVYWYRQLPEEGLKFMVYLQKENIIDESGMPKERFSAEFPKEGPSILRIQQVVRGDSAAYFCASSPLLTVTAEQYFGPGTRLTVT.

This clone was counted a single time. V is TRBV19 and J is TRBJ2-5; 8 bases are a match to TRBD1. Germline lookup yields CDR1 LNHDA and CDR2 SQIVND (reference sequence). The CDR3 totals 17 residues. J was trimmed by 5 bases and V by 4 bases; bases with no gene match: 15. CDR3 nucleotides: TGTGCCAGTAGTACCCGGGACAGGTCTTACAGGGGGGAGACCCAGTACTTC. This sequence encodes CASSTRDRSYRGETQYF.

This chain joins TRBV10-2 and TRBJ1-1; 9 bases are a match to TRBD1. V gave up 10 bases and J gave up 2 bases; unmatched junction bases: 5. CDR3 length: 13 residues. From germline, CDR1 is WSHSY and CDR2 SAAADI. CDR3 residues: CATQDRGNTEAFF. CDR3 nucleotides: TGCGCCACCCAGGACAGGGGAAACACTGAAGCTTTCTTT.

The rearrangement uses TRBV27 and TRBJ2-1; D might be TRBD2 (6 bases). The V end lost 0 bases, the J end lost 8 bases, and 23 bases lay between the germline ends. There are 18 residues in the CDR3. CDR1 MNHEY and CDR2 SMNVEV come from the germline V gene (reference sequence). CDR3 bases: TGTGCCAGCAGTTTATCCTCGTTCGTGAGGCAGGGAGGCCATGAGCAGTTCTTC. Translation gives CASSLSSFVRQGGHEQFF.

This clone was detected once. V usage is TRBV18 and J usage is TRBJ2-5; no firm D call. This CDR3 has 14 amino acids. V dropped 2 bases and J dropped 2 bases, with 9 bases sitting between them. Germline lookup yields CDR1 KGHSH and CDR2 LQKENI. The CDR3 nucleotides are TGTGCCAGCTCACCATCCACTTCTCAAGAGACCCAGTACTTC. Translating it yields CASSPSTSQETQYF.

The V call is TRBV18, the J call TRBJ2-4, with TRBD1 identical over 8 bases. This CDR3 comprises 13 residues. J lost 5 bases, V lost 3 bases, and 0 bases had no gene match. Germline CDR1 is KGHSH and CDR2 is LQKENI. The CDR3 DNA reads TGTGCCAGCTCACCGGGACAGGAAAACATTCAGTACTTC. It yields the protein CASSPGQENIQYF.

About this clone: The sample contains more than one DNA sequence encoding this CDR3. V usage is TRBV9 and J usage is TRBJ1-2; tentative D call: TRBD1 (5 bases). The germline V gene encodes CDR1 SGDLS and CDR2 YYNGEE. The CDR3 covers 13 residues. V was clipped by 0 bases and J by 4 bases, with 7 bases between them. CDR3 in amino acids: CASSVGQGYGYTF. CDR3 sequence (DNA): TGTGCCAGCAGCGTAGGGCAGGGCTATGGCTACACCTTC. Based on the CDR3 plus reference TRBV9 and TRBJ1-2, the full variable domain is DSGVTQTPKHLITATGQRVTLRCSPRSGDLSVYWYQQSLDQGLQFLIQYYNGEERAKGNILERFSAQQFPDLHSELNLSSLELGDSALYFCASSVGQGYGYTFGSGTRLTVV.

CDR3 sequence (DNA): TGTGCCACCAGTGATCGAAAGACAGCAGGAACCGGGGAGCTGTTTTTT. It codes for CATSDRKTAGTGELFF. This chain connects TRBV24-1 to TRBJ2-2; tentatively, D is TRBD1 (5 bases). The germline gives CDR1 KGHDR, CDR2 SFDVKD. CDR3 length: 16 residues. Between the trimmed V and J ends, which lost 3 bases and 5 bases, there was a span of 15 bases.

The chain links TRBV29-1 to TRBJ1-5, with D unclear. V was shortened by 4 bases and J by 7 bases, with 11 bases between the two germline ends. This CDR3 contains 12 residues. Germline V gene sequence: CDR1 SQVTM, CDR2 ANQGSEA. The chain's CDR3 is CSVGGHGQPQHF. The CDR3 DNA follows: TGCAGCGTTGGAGGTCACGGGCAGCCCCAGCATTTT.

V and J are TRBV9 and TRBJ2-7; 7 bases align to TRBD2. This CDR3 has 15 amino acids. In germline, CDR1 is SGDLS, CDR2 YYNGEE. With V trimmed by 2 bases and J by 1 base, 6 bases remained unmatched. CDR3 in DNA: TGTGCCAGCAGCGTTACCGGGGGGAGTTCCTACGAGCAGTACTTC. This gives the protein CASSVTGGSSYEQYF.

This clone occurred a few times. The CDR3 DNA follows: TGCGCCAGCAGCCCACAGGGGCCTAATTCACCCCTCCACTTT. It specifies CASSPQGPNSPLHF. This sequence joins TRBV5-1 and TRBJ1-6, with TRBD1 matching over 7 bases. This CDR3 is built from 14 residues. After removal of 4 bases from V and 6 bases from J, the junction contained 4 bases not matched to a gene. Germline V lookup: CDR1 SGHRS, CDR2 YFSETQ.

The chain is built from TRBV6-5 and TRBJ1-2; no firm D call. The V gene's germline CDR1 is MNHEY and CDR2 SVGAGI. V gave up 5 bases and J gave up 1 base, with 5 bases separating them. This CDR3 contains 12 residues. CDR3 DNA: TGTGCCAGCAGTCGGGGTAACTATGGCTACACCTTC. Residues: CASSRGNYGYTF.